The 16 T cell receptor beta chains below come from one sample, sequenced in a study of CD8+CD57+ T cells in acquired aplastic anemia (dated by TCRdb to 2016 to 2019). Data came from an Illumina HiSeq 2000. Genomic DNA served as template for TCR beta VDJ combination and CDR3 sequence profiling. The public reads were quality trimmed at Q25 with fastp and then assembled into clones with MiXCR by TCRdb, keeping productive beta chains. Identical CDR3 protein sequences are pooled into one entry, listed with their most common genes and DNA. For this sample there are 100,000 to 150,000 distinct CDR3 sequences; 41% appear just once. 8.4% of the sample comes from the top ten. Sequenced material: sorted CD4+, CD8+, or CD8+CD57+ T cells (not recorded which) from PBMCs. Receptors were obtained from a human donor in good health, serving as a control.

Remarks on this clonotype: One end of the junction does not line up with germline, which may come from a read error. This chain connects TRBV2 to TRBJ2-6; D gene unclear. The length of the CDR3 is 13 residues. Per the germline V gene, CDR1 is SNHLY and CDR2 is FYNNEI. The CDR3 DNA follows: TGTGCCAGCAAGGGCAAAGGGATAACAACTGAAGCTTTC. This gives the protein CASKGKGITTEAF.

The sample holds many counts of this clonotype. This chain links TRBV11-2 with TRBJ1-6, with a weak D call TRBD1 (6 bases). V shed 0 bases and J shed 2 bases, with 17 bases lying between them. The CDR3 has 19 amino acids. The V gene's germline CDR1 is SGHAT and CDR2 FQNNGV. CDR3 in DNA: TGTGCCAGCAGCTTAGAAAAGGAGGTGGGGGCTCCCTATAATTCACCCCTCCACTTT. Translated, it gives CASSLEKEVGAPYNSPLHF.

At least ten counts were recorded for this clonotype. The CDR3 spells CASRGQSGEKLFF. CDR3 DNA sequence: TGTGCCAGCAGGGGCCAATCCGGTGAAAAACTGTTTTTT. The rearrangement uses TRBV2 and TRBJ1-4; D unresolved. Trimming cost V 6 bases and J 7 bases, with 12 bases left between them. CDR3 length: 13 residues. Germline V gives CDR1 SNHLY, CDR2 FYNNEI.

The chain combines TRBV29-1 with TRBJ2-7; 9 bases are a match to TRBD2. The germline V gene encodes CDR1 SQVTM and CDR2 ANQGSEA. V shed 6 bases and J 2 bases; nucleotides not matched to a gene: 8. The length of the CDR3 is 14 residues. CDR3 amino acids: CSVAGTSITYEQYF. The CDR3 DNA is TGCAGCGTCGCCGGGACTAGCATTACCTACGAGCAGTACTTC.

This clonotype has just a few counts. The CDR3 DNA is TGTGCCAGCTCACCAGACTCCCGAGAAGAGACCCAGTACTTC. It translates to CASSPDSREETQYF. The gene calls are TRBV18 and TRBJ2-5; D is undetermined. The CDR3 runs to 14 residues. Per germline, CDR1 KGHSH and CDR2 LQKENI. Trimming shortened V by 2 bases and J by 3 bases, and 10 bases separated the two germline ends.

This clonotype showed up many times. The CDR3 region has the DNA TGCAGTGCTAGTCTACCGGGACTAGCGGGAGACTATGAGCAGTTCTTC. Translating gives CSASLPGLAGDYEQFF. V is TRBV20-1 and J is TRBJ2-1; 14 nucleotides align to TRBD2. J was trimmed by 8 bases and V by 3 bases; bases with no gene match: 9. CDR3 length: 16 residues. Per germline, CDR1 DFQATT and CDR2 SNEGSKA (reference sequence).

This clonotype showed up many times. The chain joins TRBV11-3 to TRBJ2-1; D ambiguous. Trimming took off 1 base at V and 6 bases at J, with 7 bases between the two ends. CDR1 is SGHNT, CDR2 YENEEA, per germline. The CDR3 extends over 13 amino acids. The CDR3 DNA sequence: TGTGCCAGCAGCTTAGGGATCGGCAATGAGCAGTTCTTC. It is translated as CASSLGIGNEQFF.

A note on this clonotype: A much larger clone is a single base away; this may be a read error. The chain joins TRBV14 to TRBJ2-6; D tentatively reads TRBD1 or TRBD2 (5 bases each). This CDR3 region has 16 residues. Germline assignment: CDR1 SGHDN and CDR2 FVKESK. CDR3 nucleotide sequence: TGTGCCAGCAGCCAAACCCCCGGGGCCGGGGCCAACGTCCTGGCTTTC. Protein sequence: CASSQTPGAGANVLAF.

The V and J genes are TRBV20-1 and TRBJ2-7; tentatively, D is TRBD1 or TRBD2 (5 bases each). The length of the CDR3 is 14 residues. Trimming stripped 4 bases from V and 2 bases from J, with 15 bases between. CDR1 DFQATT and CDR2 SNEGSKA come from the germline V gene (reference sequence). CDR3 amino acids: CSAMGTFSPYEQYF. DNA for the CDR3: TGCAGTGCTATGGGGACGTTTAGTCCCTACGAGCAGTACTTC.

The chain employs TRBV29-1 and TRBJ2-7; weak D call: TRBD2 (7 bases). V was shortened by 8 bases and J by 3 bases, with 14 bases between the two germline ends. This CDR3 has 12 residues. The V gene's germline CDR1 is SQVTM and CDR2 ANQGSEA. The CDR3 here is CSFYREGYEQYF. For the CDR3, the DNA is TGCAGCTTTTACAGGGAGGGCTACGAGCAGTACTTC.

Notes on this clonotype: This may be a read error: a much more frequent sequence differs by one nucleotide. This chain links TRBV5-4 with TRBJ1-6; possibly TRBD1 for D (5 bases). Trimming removed 3 bases at V and 5 bases at J, with 15 bases between. CDR1 SGHNT and CDR2 YYREEE come from the germline V gene (reference sequence). The CDR3 is 16 residues long. The CDR3 protein is CASSSGTKGDNSPLHF. CDR3 DNA: TGTGCCAGCAGCTCGGGGACTAAAGGGGATAATTCACCCCTCCACTTT.

The chain joins TRBV29-1 to TRBJ2-1, with 7 bases that match TRBD1. V was clipped by 6 bases and J by 10 bases; unmatched bases: 3. The germline gives CDR1 SQVTM, CDR2 ANQGSEA. The CDR3 loop spans 10 amino acids. CDR3 nucleotides: TGCAGCGTCCTGGACAGGGAGCAGTTCTTC. Protein: CSVLDREQFF.

This clonotype was detected ten times or more. The rearrangement uses TRBV5-1 and TRBJ2-3, with a possible D match to TRBD2 (6 bases). This CDR3 region has 14 residues. The germline V gene encodes CDR1 SGHRS and CDR2 YFSETQ. Trimming left V 4 bases short and J 9 bases short, with 18 bases between. The CDR3 sequence: CASSAAGGGRTQYF. In DNA form, the CDR3 reads TGCGCCAGCAGCGCGGCAGGTGGAGGGAGAACGCAGTATTTT.

This chain connects TRBV19 to TRBJ1-6; TRBD1 aligns across 7 bases. Trimming removed 9 bases from V and 8 bases from J; junction bases left unmatched: 7. The CDR3 totals 13 residues. CDR1 and CDR2 from the germline V gene are LNHDA and SQIVND (reference sequence). The CDR3 DNA reads as TGTGCCAGCCAACGGACAGGAGATTCACCCCTCCACTTT. Amino acid sequence: CASQRTGDSPLHF.

About this clonotype: A clone one base away is much larger, so this may be a read error. The chain carries TRBV6-5 and TRBJ2-1; D unresolved. The CDR3 covers 14 residues. CDR1 and CDR2 (germline): MNHEY, SVGAGI. V lost 4 bases and J lost 3, with 10 bases in between. The CDR3 reads CASSSDLRYNEQFF. DNA for the CDR3: TGTGCCAGCAGTTCGGACCTCCGCTACAATGAGCAGTTCTTC.

This clonotype occurred many times. This sequence joins TRBV7-9 and TRBJ1-4, with TRBD1 matching 9 bases. V was clipped by 1 base and J by 6 bases; unmatched bases: 12. The CDR3 length is 18 residues. Germline V CDR1 and CDR2: SEHNR, FQNEAQ (reference sequence). The CDR3 region has the DNA TGTGCCAGCAGCTTAGGGTGGGGGACAGGGTCGAGGGATGAAAAACTGTTTTTT. Protein sequence: CASSLGWGTGSRDEKLFF. The full variable domain, in which reference TRBV7-9 and TRBJ1-4 provide the parts outside the CDR3, is DTGVSQNPRHKITKRGQNVTFRCDPISEHNRLYWYRQTLGQGPEFLTYFQNEAQLEKSRLLSDRFSAERPKGSFSTLEIQRTEQGDSAMYLCASSLGWGTGSRDEKLFFGSGTQLSVL.